This T cell receptor (beta chain) appears in the sequencing data of a study of blood T cell repertoires in COVID-19. On the study more broadly: T cells, B-cell-depleted T cells, or PBMCs supplied cDNA or gDNA.

Germline V gene lookup returns CDR1 SGHDT and CDR2 YYEEEE. The CDR3 has 13 amino acids. The V segment lost 5 bases and the J segment 6 bases; nucleotides outside the gene matches: 6. Authors' processing steps: Amplification of reference gene primers was used by the study to estimate nucleated cell counts. Some clones are missing from TCRdb's copy, which holds only in-frame ones; the method was immunoSEQ multiplex PCR. From that table come the V and J calls and clone size; the DNA was used to work out D and trimming. The sample records approximately 130,000 clones, around 86% being singletons. What was sequenced was PBMCs or T cells enriched from blood (not recorded which). The V gene is TRBV5-6, the J gene TRBJ1-2; 8 nucleotides align to TRBD1. The TCR sequence derives from a young man who had recovered from COVID-19. The CDR3 DNA reads as TGTGCCAGCAGACGACAGGGGCTCGATGGCTACACCTTC. Translating it yields CASRRQGLDGYTF.